This entry is about one T cell receptor (beta chain). Its binding antigen is unknown. No much larger clone is present one base from it, and per-base qualities are unavailable. Measured from the cysteine to the phenylalanine, the CDR3 is 15 residues long. Only the CDR3 region is kept as DNA, spanning 45 bases read in frame from base 1. Per the germline V gene, MNHEY is the CDR1 and SVGAGI is the CDR2. A distance of 18 bases separates the germline ends of V and J, which lose 5 bases and 5 bases respectively. The sample is drawn from a study of T cell changes during pregnancy in multiple sclerosis (dated by TCRdb to the late 2010s). Context from the whole study: In women with multiple sclerosis, the researchers looked at how the T cell repertoire shifted as pregnancy progressed.

Library creation used the immunoSEQ multiplex PCR assay. As stored in TCRdb, this immuneACCESS dataset retains in-frame rearrangements with V and J assigned. A fraction of the clones does not appear; measured against another copy, unresolved V genes explain less than half of the discrepancy, and the remainder lacks a known reason. This sample comprises fewer than 110,000 clones, about 91% of them detected only once. Together, the top ten hold around 0.84% of the sample. This chain is built from TRBV6-5 and TRBJ1-1; no D gene can be assigned with confidence. The origin of this receptor is a female donor with multiple sclerosis, enrolled in a pregnancy study. Sequencing used peripheral blood, obtained after pregnancy. The DNA is TGTGCCAGCAGTAAAGGGAGGTGGGATTGGACTGAAGCTTTCTTT. It encodes CASSKGRWDWTEAFF.